A single sample is the source of the 5 T cell receptor beta chains below, sequenced in a study of immune heterogeneity within non-small cell lung tumors (dated by TCRdb to between 2017 and 2018). Instrument used: HiSeq X Ten. A multiplex PCR system amplified the TCR beta CDR3 region, with a first 10-cycle round using 32 V-gene forward and 13 J-gene reverse primers. The raw public reads went through TCRdb reprocessing: fastp at Q25, MiXCR clone calling, in-frame beta chains kept. Identical CDR3 protein sequences are pooled into one entry, listed with their most common genes and DNA. Counted in this sample were around 4,700 distinct CDR3 sequences; 20% to 25% of them appeared once. The ten largest account for about 10% of the sample. Genomic DNA was extracted from bulk tumor tissue and used as the TCR template, and approximately 600 ng gDNA was amplified per sample. During surgery, multiple biopsies were taken from each primary tumor, with sampling sites spaced as far apart as possible within the tumor mass. The study cohort was described as untreated, and patients were newly diagnosed NSCLC cases undergoing curative surgery.

The sample taken for sequencing was lung tumor tissue. These receptors were taken from a man between 60 and 75 years old with non-small cell lung cancer.

This clonotype was seen a few times. V and J are TRBV9 and TRBJ2-2; D remains ambiguous. This CDR3 comprises 14 residues. Trimming cost V 2 bases and J 5 bases, with 10 bases left between them. From germline, CDR1 is SGDLS and CDR2 YYNGEE. CDR3 region: CASSVQDGTGELFF. CDR3 nucleotide sequence: TGTGCCAGCAGCGTCCAGGACGGAACCGGGGAGCTGTTTTTT. Full variable domain (rest looked up from reference TRBV9 and TRBJ2-2): DSGVTQTPKHLITATGQRVTLRCSPRSGDLSVYWYQQSLDQGLQFLIQYYNGEERAKGNILERFSAQQFPDLHSELNLSSLELGDSALYFCASSVQDGTGELFFGEGSRLTVL.

V and J are TRBV20-1 and TRBJ1-2; D possibly corresponds to TRBD1 (5 bases). Germline CDR1 DFQATT, CDR2 SNEGSKA (reference sequence). The CDR3 loop spans 15 amino acids. The V and J ends lost 0 bases and 0 bases respectively, with 11 bases between them. The CDR3 is CSARDLGHPNYGYTF. The DNA of the CDR3 is TGCAGTGCTAGAGATCTGGGGCACCCTAACTATGGCTACACCTTC.

A few counts support this clonotype. The chain employs TRBV10-3 and TRBJ1-1; weak D call: TRBD1 (6 bases). The germline V gene encodes CDR1 ENHRY and CDR2 SYGVKD. The CDR3 has 14 residues. V shed 3 bases and J shed 1 base, with 9 bases lying between them. The CDR3, as DNA: TGTGCCATCAGTGAACGGGACAAGAACACTGAAGCTTTCTTT. This codes for CAISERDKNTEAFF.

By its share, this clonotype is medium-sized (0.01 to 0.1%). The V and J genes are TRBV5-1 and TRBJ1-5; a weak D match, TRBD1 (5 bases). CDR3 length equals 14 residues. V lost 2 bases and J 5 bases, leaving 11 bases between the germline ends. The germline gives CDR1 SGHRS, CDR2 YFSETQ. CDR3 region: CASSLQPGDQPQHF. DNA of the CDR3: TGCGCCAGCAGCTTACAGCCGGGGGATCAGCCCCAGCATTTT.

With regard to this clonotype: Since a much larger clone is just one base distant, this may be a read error. The chain joins TRBV19 to TRBJ2-7, with D perhaps TRBD2 (6 bases). There are 15 residues in the CDR3. V was pared by 6 bases and J by 6 bases, with 21 bases between. The V gene's germline CDR1 is LNHDA and CDR2 SQIVND (reference sequence). CDR3 protein: CASSPPVGGTGEQYF. The CDR3 coding sequence is TGTGCCAGTAGCCCCCCAGTGGGAGGAACCGGCGAGCAGTACTTC. Using reference TRBV19 and TRBJ2-7 for the parts outside the CDR3, the full variable domain is DGGITQSPKYLFRKEGQNVTLSCEQNLNHDAMYWYRQDPGQGLRLIYYSQIVNDFQKGDIAEGYSVSREKKESFPLTVTSAQKNPTAFYLCASSPPVGGTGEQYFGPGTRLTVT.